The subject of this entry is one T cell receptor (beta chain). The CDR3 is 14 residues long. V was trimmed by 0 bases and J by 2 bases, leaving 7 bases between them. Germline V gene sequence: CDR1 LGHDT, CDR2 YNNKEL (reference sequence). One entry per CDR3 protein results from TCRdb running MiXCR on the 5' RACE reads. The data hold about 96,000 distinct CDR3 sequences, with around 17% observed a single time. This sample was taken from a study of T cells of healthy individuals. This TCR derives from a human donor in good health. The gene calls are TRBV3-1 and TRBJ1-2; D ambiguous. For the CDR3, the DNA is TGTGCCAGCAGCCAAGACGGCCTCAACTATGGCTACACCTTC. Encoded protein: CASSQDGLNYGYTF.